Listed below are T cell receptor beta chains from one sample, sequenced in a study of human versus mouse CDR3 diversity and MHC coevolution. Assay: immunoSEQ multiplex PCR; the TCRdb copy retains only in-frame clones and omits some. The repertoire has 60,000 or so clones, around 94% of them found once; the top ten carry 18%. The sample taken for sequencing was naive CD4+ T cells from blood. These receptor sequences come from a person aged 55 to 75 in good health. CDR3s include the opening cysteine and the closing phenylalanine or tryptophan. A D gene is named only where the DNA matches it firmly.

cdr3_aa: CASSAAGTSYEQYF
cdr3_nt: TGTGCCAGCAGTGCGGCGGGAACCTCCTACGAGCAGTACTTC
v_call: TRBV2
d_call: NA
j_call: TRBJ2-7

cdr3_aa: CASSLGGLADYNEQFF
cdr3_nt: TGCGCCAGCAGCTTGGGGGGACTAGCGGACTACAATGAGCAGTTCTTC
v_call: TRBV5-1
d_call: TRBD2
j_call: TRBJ2-1

cdr3_aa: CASSLVGSVTGELLF
cdr3_nt: TGTGCCAGCAGCTTGGTAGGCAGTGTCACCGGGGAGCTGCTTTTT
v_call: TRBV5-4
d_call: NA
j_call: TRBJ2-2

cdr3_aa: CASSLMVSGRGRDEQYF
cdr3_nt: TGTGCCAGCAGCTTGATGGTTAGCGGGAGGGGGAGGGACGAGCAGTACTTC
v_call: TRBV5-4
d_call: TRBD2
j_call: TRBJ2-7

cdr3_aa: CASSVADNSYNEQFF
cdr3_nt: TGTGCCAGCAGCGTAGCGGATAACTCCTACAATGAGCAGTTCTTC
v_call: TRBV5-4
d_call: NA
j_call: TRBJ2-1

cdr3_aa: CATSRQRGNEQFF
cdr3_nt: TGTGCCACCAGCAGACAAAGGGGGAATGAGCAGTTCTTC
v_call: TRBV15
d_call: NA
j_call: TRBJ2-1

cdr3_aa: CASSPLGLAGNNEQFF
cdr3_nt: TGTGCCAGCTCACCACTCGGACTAGCGGGCAACAATGAGCAGTTCTTC
v_call: TRBV18
d_call: TRBD2
j_call: TRBJ2-1

cdr3_aa: CASSLGTTDEQYF
cdr3_nt: TGTGCCAGCAGCTTAGGGACAACGGACGAGCAGTACTTC
v_call: TRBV5-4
d_call: NA
j_call: TRBJ2-7

cdr3_aa: CASSMGSSNTGELFF
cdr3_nt: TGTGCCAGTAGTATGGGCAGCTCCAACACCGGGGAGCTGTTTTTT
v_call: TRBV19
d_call: NA
j_call: TRBJ2-2

cdr3_aa: CASSSTSGSYNEQFF
cdr3_nt: TGTGCCAGCAGCTCGACTAGCGGGAGCTACAATGAGCAGTTCTTC
v_call: TRBV5-6
d_call: TRBD2
j_call: TRBJ2-1

cdr3_aa: CASIRSGANVLTF
cdr3_nt: TGTGCCAGCATACGGTCTGGGGCCAACGTCCTGACTTTC
v_call: TRBV2
d_call: NA
j_call: TRBJ2-6

cdr3_aa: CASSEQGGTYNEQFF
cdr3_nt: TGTGCCAGCAGTGAACAGGGAGGAACCTACAATGAGCAGTTCTTC
v_call: TRBV6-1
d_call: NA
j_call: TRBJ2-1

cdr3_aa: CASSEGTGPNTGELFF
cdr3_nt: TGTGCCAGCAGCGAGGGCACAGGGCCGAACACCGGGGAGCTGTTTTTT
v_call: TRBV21-1
d_call: NA
j_call: TRBJ2-2

cdr3_aa: CASSQEAGAYNSPLHF
cdr3_nt: TGCGCCAGCAGCCAAGAGGCAGGGGCCTATAATTCACCCCTCCACTTT
v_call: TRBV4-1
d_call: NA
j_call: TRBJ1-6

cdr3_aa: CASSVGSGRGYNEQFF
cdr3_nt: TGTGCCAGCAGCGTAGGTAGCGGGAGGGGGTACAATGAGCAGTTCTTC
v_call: TRBV9
d_call: TRBD2
j_call: TRBJ2-1

cdr3_aa: CAIRDPTSGATDTQYF
cdr3_nt: TGTGCCATCAGGGATCCGACTAGCGGGGCCACAGATACGCAGTATTTT
v_call: TRBV10-3
d_call: TRBD2
j_call: TRBJ2-3

cdr3_aa: CASSVDGSRSYEQYF
cdr3_nt: TGTGCCAGCAGCGTAGACGGGAGCCGCTCCTACGAGCAGTACTTC
v_call: TRBV9
d_call: NA
j_call: TRBJ2-7